The clone carrying this T cell receptor (beta chain) was found many times. V was cut by 3 bases and J by 5 bases, with 6 bases left in between. Germline CDR1 is DFQATT and CDR2 is SNEGSKA (reference sequence). This CDR3 is built from 11 residues. These data are taken from a study of spatial heterogeneity in lung cancer. TCRdb ran MiXCR on the 5' RACE reads and lists one entry per CDR3 protein. The table lists tens of thousands of distinct CDR3 sequences, roughly 5.5% of them singletons. The time point was: sample taken at primary tumor resection. Unsorted whole RNA samples from tumor, nontumor lung or frozen PBMC were sequenced.

The J gene is TRBJ2-3, the V gene TRBV20-1; the D is unclear. This TCR was recovered from a female donor with early-stage non-small cell lung cancer. Sequencing was performed on PBMCs, taken at surgery. The CDR3 bases are TGCAGTGCTAGCTCCGGAGATACGCAGTATTTT. Protein: CSASSGDTQYF.